This entry lists 8 T cell receptor beta chains sequenced from one sample in a study of response to subunit inactivated influenza vaccine. TCRdb re-called the RT-PCR reads with MiXCR, one entry per CDR3 protein. The table has 550,000 to 650,000 distinct CDR3 sequences, 10% to 15% seen once. Sequenced here: PBMCs from blood, sampled on the day of vaccination. The receptors originated from a man aged 45-65 years who received an inactivated influenza vaccine.

This clonotype was observed a handful of times. V gene TRBV28 combines with J gene TRBJ1-5, with D uncertain. The CDR3 has 14 residues. From germline, CDR1 is MDHEN and CDR2 SYDVKM. Trimming removed 6 bases from V and 7 bases from J, with 16 bases in between. This chain's CDR3 is CASSQNLGNQPQHF. The CDR3 nucleotides read TGTGCCAGCAGCCAGAATCTGGGGAACCAGCCCCAGCATTTT.

This clonotype was counted only a few times. The rearrangement uses TRBV5-1 and TRBJ2-1; 10 bases match TRBD2. Germline lookup yields CDR1 SGHRS and CDR2 YFSETQ. V shed 4 bases, J shed 7 bases, and the junction held 8 bases outside the gene matches. This CDR3 is 15 amino acids long. The CDR3 region has the DNA TGCGCCAGCAGCCATTCTAGCGGGAGTGGAAATGAGCAGTTCTTC. The encoded protein is CASSHSSGSGNEQFF.

The chain is built from TRBV7-2 and TRBJ2-1; 7 bases line up with TRBD1. The CDR3 totals 15 residues. Unmatched junction bases numbered 7, after V lost 1 base and J lost 7 bases. Germline loops: CDR1 SGHTA, CDR2 FQGNSA. The CDR3 loop is CASSLGWTGLNEQFF. The CDR3 region has the DNA TGTGCCAGCAGCTTAGGCTGGACAGGACTGAATGAGCAGTTCTTC.

In this sample, this clonotype turned up a few times. The chain employs TRBV7-2 and TRBJ2-5; D uncertain. The CDR3 is 13 amino acids. V lost 3 bases and J 4 bases, leaving 9 bases between the germline ends. Germline values: CDR1 SGHTA, CDR2 FQGNSA. CDR3 region: CASSLPKAETQYF. Here the CDR3 DNA reads TGTGCCAGCAGCTTGCCCAAGGCAGAGACCCAGTACTTC.

This sequence joins TRBV23-1 and TRBJ2-1; D possibly uses TRBD1 or TRBD2 (5 bases each). TRBV23-1 is filed as an ORF, its function uncertain. This CDR3 spans 15 amino acids. With 0 bases removed from V and 9 bases from J, the gap between germline ends came to 15 bases. The CDR3 coding sequence is TGCGCCAGCAGTCAATCGTCCCAGGGACGGTTTGAGCAGTTCTTC. The encoded protein is CASSQSSQGRFEQFF.

This clonotype was observed a handful of times. The chain employs TRBV5-4 and TRBJ2-3, with 11 positions matching TRBD2. Germline assignment: CDR1 SGHNT and CDR2 YYREEE (reference sequence). The CDR3 spans 16 residues. Losses at the gene ends were 3 bases for V and 0 bases for J; bases not matched to a gene: 3. The CDR3 DNA sequence: TGTGCCAGCAGCTCTCGACTAGCGGGGAGCACAGATACGCAGTATTTT. Amino acid sequence: CASSSRLAGSTDTQYF. Variable domain in full (rest from reference TRBV5-4 and TRBJ2-3): ETGVTQSPTHLIKTRGQQVTLRCSSQSGHNTVSWYQQALGQGPQFIFQYYREEENGRGNFPPRFSGLQFPNYSSELNVNALELDDSALYLCASSSRLAGSTDTQYFGPGTRLTVL.

The chain is built from TRBV25-1 and TRBJ2-7; D is possibly TRBD1 (5 bases). The CDR3 runs 13 residues. Looked up from germline, CDR1 is MGHDK and CDR2 is SYGVNS. V gave up 9 bases and J gave up 5 bases, with 17 bases separating them. The CDR3 bases are TGTGCCAGTAACCGTGTAGGGGCCCACGAGCAGTACTTC. Residues: CASNRVGAHEQYF.

The J gene is TRBJ2-5, the V gene TRBV28; TRBD2 aligns across 11 bases. After removal of 6 bases from V and 3 bases from J, the junction contained 6 bases not matched to a gene. The length of the CDR3 is 15 residues. The V gene's germline CDR1 is MDHEN and CDR2 SYDVKM. The CDR3 spells CASSGGLAAKETQYF. DNA of the CDR3: TGTGCCAGCAGCGGGGGACTAGCGGCAAAAGAGACCCAGTACTTC.